The 18 T cell receptor beta chains listed next were all sequenced from one sample in a study of T cell responses to AZD1222 COVID-19 vaccine. Profiled with immunoSEQ multiplex PCR; TCRdb holds only in-frame clones, not every one. Of about 120,000 clones in the sample, 85% to 90% were seen once. The sample was peripheral blood, taken on day 0 of AZD1222 vaccination. The receptor set was obtained from an adult in good health.

V and J are TRBV4-2 and TRBJ2-7; 13 nucleotides match TRBD2. Germline CDR1 reads LGHNA; CDR2 reads YNFKEQ. V dropped 0 bases and J dropped 3; count of bases not matched to a gene: 5. The CDR3 covers 17 residues. CDR3 nucleotide sequence: TGTGCCAGCAGCCAAGATCGGGGGACTAGCGGGGACTACGAGCAGTACTTC. It yields the protein CASSQDRGTSGDYEQYF.

This clone has more than one count but fewer than ten. The rearrangement joins TRBV28 to TRBJ1-5; D might be TRBD1 (6 bases). The CDR3 extends over 15 amino acids. V lost 4 bases to trimming and J lost 5 bases, with 15 bases between them. Germline assignment: CDR1 MDHEN and CDR2 SYDVKM. The DNA for the CDR3 is TGTGCCAGCAGTTCGACCAGGGGACCCTATCAGCCCCAGCATTTT. It is translated as CASSSTRGPYQPQHF.

This clone was seen only once. V gene TRBV21-1 combines with J gene TRBJ1-1. TRBV21-1 is a listed pseudogene. The CDR3 contains 15 residues. The CDR3 DNA reads as TGTGCCAGCAGCAAAAGGGGAAGGAGGAAACCTGAAGCTTTCTTT. Translating gives CASSKRGRRKPEAFF.

This rearrangement joins TRBV7-2 to TRBJ2-7, with D perhaps TRBD2 (5 bases). Trimming took 1 base from V and 6 from J, leaving 10 bases between them. The CDR3 runs 13 residues. The germline V gene has CDR1 SGHTA and CDR2 FQGNSA. The CDR3 nucleotides read TGTGCCAGCAGCTTAGTGGGAGCACGCGAGCAGTACTTC. Encoded protein: CASSLVGAREQYF.

The CDR3 spells CASSQDLGRGTEAFF. CDR3 in DNA: TGTGCCAGCAGCCAAGATCTGGGTAGGGGAACTGAAGCTTTCTTT. The chain links TRBV14 to TRBJ1-1, with D possibly being TRBD1 (5 bases). Per germline, CDR1 SGHDN and CDR2 FVKESK. V was cut by 0 bases and J by 5 bases, with 13 bases left in between. There are 15 residues in the CDR3.

The chain has TRBV6-5 and TRBJ1-5; TRBD1 aligns across 8 bases. CDR3 length equals 13 residues. Germline loops: CDR1 MNHEY, CDR2 SVGAGI. Trimming took 2 bases from V and 11 from J; bases not matched to a gene: 5. The CDR3 DNA sequence: TGTGCCAGCAGTTACCTAACAGGGGGGACCCAGCATTTT. The encoded protein is CASSYLTGGTQHF.

The sample holds a few counts of this clone. The chain carries TRBV24-1 and TRBJ1-5; D not certain. CDR1 KGHDR and CDR2 SFDVKD come from the germline V gene. Trimming removed 4 bases from V and 5 bases from J, with 8 bases in between. This CDR3 has 13 residues. CDR3 residues: CATSESGYQPQHF. The CDR3, as DNA: TGTGCCACCAGTGAATCGGGTTATCAGCCCCAGCATTTT.

The chain links TRBV6-5 to TRBJ2-2; TRBD2 aligns across 9 bases. With 7 bases clipped from V and 0 bases from J, the junction kept 3 bases outside the gene matches. The length of the CDR3 is 15 residues. In germline, CDR1 is MNHEY, CDR2 SVGAGI. The CDR3 bases are TGTGCCAGCAAGCTAGCGGGACCGAACACCGGGGAGCTGTTTTTT. It specifies CASKLAGPNTGELFF.

This rearrangement joins TRBV5-1 to TRBJ2-3; D gene unclear. The CDR3 extends over 13 amino acids. V was trimmed by 2 bases and J by 6 bases, leaving 10 bases between them. The germline V gene encodes CDR1 SGHRS and CDR2 YFSETQ. CDR3 sequence reads: CASSLADLDTQYF. The CDR3, as DNA: TGCGCCAGCAGCTTAGCAGACCTGGATACGCAGTATTTT.

The chain combines TRBV4-2 with TRBJ1-6, with TRBD1 matching 9 bases. The CDR3 runs to 16 residues. With V trimmed by 0 bases and J by 8 bases, 5 bases remained unmatched. Germline V gives CDR1 LGHNA, CDR2 YNFKEQ. The CDR3 here is CASSQEGGQGYSPLHF. CDR3 in DNA: TGTGCCAGCAGCCAAGAGGGAGGACAGGGGTATTCACCCCTCCACTTT.

The chain has TRBV18 and TRBJ1-6, with D tentatively TRBD1 (6 bases). The CDR3 is 15 amino acids. Deletions cut 6 bases from V and 5 bases from J, with 14 bases between. The germline CDR1 and CDR2 sequences are KGHSH and LQKENI. This CDR3 reads CASSPRGENNSPLHF. CDR3 in DNA: TGTGCCAGCTCCCCCAGGGGCGAAAATAATTCACCCCTCCACTTT.

The V gene is TRBV2, the J gene TRBJ1-3, with 7 bases identical to TRBD1. Germline loops: CDR1 SNHLY, CDR2 FYNNEI. With V trimmed by 6 bases and J by 1 base, 9 bases remained unmatched. This CDR3 comprises 16 residues. The CDR3 loop reads CASRTGTAASGNTIYF. CDR3 nucleotide sequence: TGTGCCAGCAGAACCGGGACAGCGGCTTCTGGAAACACCATATATTTT.

This chain links TRBV27 with TRBJ1-5; 8 bases fit TRBD1. Germline CDR1 MNHEY, CDR2 SMNVEV (reference sequence). There are 16 residues in the CDR3. V trimming: 3 bases; J trimming: 7 bases; junction bases outside the gene matches: 11. The CDR3 sequence: CASSFRSTGAGQPQHF. The CDR3 DNA sequence: TGTGCCAGCAGTTTCCGTTCGACAGGGGCAGGGCAGCCCCAGCATTTT.

The V call is TRBV4-1, the J call TRBJ1-1; 7 nucleotides line up with TRBD1. Germline CDR1 reads MGHRA; CDR2 reads YSYEKL. The ends lost 6 bases at V and 0 bases at J; junction bases unmatched: 4. The CDR3 totals 14 residues. The CDR3 DNA reads TGCGCCAGCAGAACAGGGGATATGAACACTGAAGCTTTCTTT. Translating it yields CASRTGDMNTEAFF.

Turning to this clone: One end of the junction does not line up with germline, which may come from a read error. The rearrangement links TRBV6-1 to TRBJ2-5; tentatively, D is TRBD1 (6 bases). Germline V CDR1 and CDR2: MNHNS, SASEGT. This CDR3 has 13 residues. The CDR3 coding sequence is TGTGCCAGCAGAGAAGGGGGACACCCCACCCAGTACTTC. This gives the protein CASREGGHPTQYF.

The genes are TRBV9 and TRBJ1-6, with D unclear. The CDR3 covers 14 residues. Germline V CDR1 and CDR2: SGDLS, YYNGEE. Between the trimmed V and J ends, which lost 0 bases and 7 bases, there was a span of 8 bases. The CDR3 sequence: CASSVGTHNSPLHF. CDR3 nucleotides: TGTGCCAGCAGCGTAGGAACCCACAATTCACCCCTCCACTTT.

This chain links TRBV7-9 with TRBJ1-2; tentatively, D is TRBD1 (5 bases). Germline V lookup: CDR1 SEHNR, CDR2 FQNEAQ (reference sequence). V shed 5 bases and J shed 4 bases, with 20 bases lying between them. The length of the CDR3 is 16 residues. The CDR3 reads CASSPSRPGVIYGYTF. The CDR3 bases are TGTGCCAGCAGCCCCAGTCGGCCGGGGGTAATCTATGGCTACACCTTC.

The V call is TRBV6-5, the J call TRBJ1-2; D call uncertain. The germline V and J ends were trimmed by 0 bases and 4 bases, with 12 bases remaining between them. The V gene's germline CDR1 is MNHEY and CDR2 SVGAGI. This CDR3 spans 15 amino acids. The CDR3, as DNA: TGTGCCAGCAGTTACTCGTCGGGATCAGGCTATGGCTACACCTTC. It yields the protein CASSYSSGSGYGYTF.